This paragraph covers one T cell receptor beta chain sequence. This sample stems from a study of T cells in Graves' hyperthyroidism and ophthalmopathy. TCR beta CDR3 sequences were amplified from RNA transcripts. An initial round of RT-PCR targeting the TCR CDR3 relied on the HTBI primer set. One entry per CDR3 protein results from TCRdb running MiXCR on the multiplex PCR reads. The sample contains 350,000 to 400,000 distinct CDR3 sequences, more than 13% of which appear only once. Germline V gene lookup returns CDR1 KGHSH and CDR2 LQKENI. The trim removed 2 bases at V and 2 bases at J, leaving 9 bases unmatched. This CDR3 contains 18 residues. Pregnant or lactating patients were excluded, as were those with uncontrolled infection or other autoimmune disease. Diagnoses were made from clinical symptoms, serum measures (thyroxine and TRAb), thyroid ultrasound and orbital computed tomography.

Sequencing input: blood. The TCR was taken from a woman aged 25 to 39 with Graves' hyperthyroidism. V is TRBV18 and J is TRBJ2-6, with 7 bases aligning to TRBD1. CDR3 in amino acids: CASSPFPGTAPGANVLTF. Here the CDR3 DNA reads TGTGCCAGCTCACCATTCCCCGGGACAGCCCCTGGGGCCAACGTCCTGACTTTC.